This is a list of T cell receptor beta chains from one sample in a study of beta chain features in type 1 diabetes. Produced via immunoSEQ multiplex PCR; TCRdb's table is partial and in-frame only. The table lists 600,000 to 700,000 clones, 9.5% to 15% of them singletons. Sequenced: naive CD4+ T cells from blood. The receptors were sampled from a man under 40 with type 1 diabetes. CDR3s include the opening cysteine and the closing phenylalanine or tryptophan. D genes are given only for firm matches. Not every row has a clone size; where given, it reads once, few, many or a size class.

d_gene: TRBD2
j_gene: TRBJ2-2
abundance: .
v_gene: TRBV2
CDR3aa: CASFSGLADTGELFF
CDR3nt: TGTGCCAGTTTTTCGGGACTAGCGGACACCGGGGAGCTGTTTTTT

d_gene: TRBD2
j_gene: TRBJ2-7
abundance: .
v_gene: TRBV5-1
CDR3aa: CASGSTSGVTYEQYF
CDR3nt: TGCGCCAGCGGTTCGACTAGCGGGGTTACCTACGAGCAGTACTTC

d_gene: TRBD2
j_gene: TRBJ2-3
abundance: few
v_gene: TRBV2
CDR3aa: CASSAPSGGTLGTDTQYF
CDR3nt: TGTGCCAGCAGTGCGCCTAGCGGGGGGACCCTCGGCACAGATACGCAGTATTTT

d_gene: .
j_gene: TRBJ1-4
abundance: .
v_gene: TRBV30
CDR3aa: CAWTEGRWSEKLFF
CDR3nt: TGTGCCTGGACCGAGGGCAGATGGAGTGAAAAACTGTTTTTT

d_gene: .
j_gene: TRBJ1-6
abundance: .
v_gene: TRBV5-1
CDR3aa: CASSRLEPFRAPLHF
CDR3nt: TGCGCCAGCAGCCGGCTGGAACCATTTAGGGCACCCCTCCACTTT

d_gene: TRBD1
j_gene: TRBJ1-5
abundance: few
v_gene: TRBV30
CDR3aa: CAWSVMGTGNNQPQHF
CDR3nt: TGTGCCTGGAGTGTAATGGGGACAGGGAACAATCAGCCCCAGCATTTT

d_gene: .
j_gene: TRBJ2-5
abundance: .
v_gene: TRBV30
CDR3aa: CAWTPKRGQETQYF
CDR3nt: TGTGCCTGGACCCCAAAACGAGGCCAAGAGACCCAGTACTTC

d_gene: .
j_gene: TRBJ1-6
abundance: few
v_gene: TRBV14
CDR3aa: CASSPLEVGSPLHF
CDR3nt: TGTGCCAGCAGCCCCCTCGAGGTGGGATCACCCCTCCACTTT

d_gene: TRBD1
j_gene: TRBJ2-7
abundance: .
v_gene: TRBV29-1
CDR3aa: CSVVRDSYEQYF
CDR3nt: TGCAGCGTTGTTCGGGACAGCTACGAGCAGTACTTC

d_gene: .
j_gene: TRBJ2-7
abundance: few
v_gene: TRBV25-1
CDR3aa: CASSGGDAGTYEQYF
CDR3nt: TGTGCCAGCAGTGGTGGAGACGCGGGTACCTACGAGCAGTACTTC

d_gene: .
j_gene: TRBJ2-2
abundance: few
v_gene: TRBV11-3
CDR3aa: CASSLEGLLGNTGELFF
CDR3nt: TGTGCCAGCAGCTTAGAAGGGTTGTTAGGTAACACCGGGGAGCTGTTTTTT

d_gene: .
j_gene: TRBJ1-5
abundance: few
v_gene: TRBV27
CDR3aa: CASALGARNQPQHF
CDR3nt: TGTGCCAGCGCCCTAGGGGCCCGCAATCAGCCCCAGCATTTT

d_gene: .
j_gene: TRBJ1-2
abundance: few
v_gene: TRBV19
CDR3aa: CASTPSTGSYGYTF
CDR3nt: TGTGCCAGTACCCCATCGACAGGATCCTATGGCTACACCTTC

d_gene: .
j_gene: TRBJ1-5
abundance: .
v_gene: TRBV2
CDR3aa: CASSETARYNQPQHF
CDR3nt: TGTGCCAGCAGTGAGACTGCAAGGTACAATCAGCCCCAGCATTTT

d_gene: .
j_gene: TRBJ1-5
abundance: few
v_gene: TRBV2
CDR3aa: CASSERGARNQPQHF
CDR3nt: TGTGCCAGCAGTGAACGTGGGGCGCGCAATCAGCCCCAGCATTTT

d_gene: .
j_gene: TRBJ2-1
abundance: .
v_gene: TRBV11-2
CDR3aa: CASSAYQGRDNEQFF
CDR3nt: TGTGCCAGCAGCGCGTACCAGGGACGGGACAATGAGCAGTTCTTC

d_gene: .
j_gene: TRBJ2-1
abundance: few
v_gene: TRBV7-6
CDR3aa: CASSLGYYNEQFF
CDR3nt: TGTGCCAGCAGCTTAGGATACTACAATGAGCAGTTCTTC

d_gene: .
j_gene: TRBJ2-7
abundance: .
v_gene: TRBV7-9
CDR3aa: CASSTGLIRATGSYEQYF
CDR3nt: TGTGCCAGCAGTACTGGCCTCATTCGGGCCACTGGATCCTACGAGCAGTACTTC

d_gene: .
j_gene: TRBJ2-2
abundance: few
v_gene: TRBV18
CDR3aa: CASSPQQGDTGELFF
CDR3nt: TGTGCCAGCTCACCCCAGCAGGGTGACACCGGGGAGCTGTTTTTT

d_gene: TRBD2
j_gene: TRBJ2-7
abundance: .
v_gene: TRBV28
CDR3aa: CASSQPTSGGTYEQYF
CDR3nt: TGTGCCAGCAGTCAACCGACTAGCGGGGGTACCTACGAGCAGTACTTC

d_gene: .
j_gene: TRBJ1-2
abundance: .
v_gene: TRBV18
CDR3aa: CASSPRGDHYGYTF
CDR3nt: TGTGCCAGCTCACCACGTGGGGACCACTATGGCTACACCTTC

d_gene: .
j_gene: TRBJ1-4
abundance: .
v_gene: TRBV7-9
CDR3aa: CASSPRGTNEKLFF
CDR3nt: TGTGCCAGCAGCCCCCGAGGGACTAATGAAAAACTGTTTTTT

d_gene: TRBD1
j_gene: TRBJ2-1
abundance: .
v_gene: TRBV18
CDR3aa: CASSPASGGAYNEQFF
CDR3nt: TGTGCCAGCTCACCAGCCTCAGGGGGCGCTTACAATGAGCAGTTCTTC

d_gene: TRBD2
j_gene: TRBJ2-7
abundance: few
v_gene: TRBV6-5
CDR3aa: CASSRVAGINYEQYF
CDR3nt: TGTGCCAGCAGTAGGGTAGCGGGGATAAATTACGAGCAGTACTTC

d_gene: .
j_gene: TRBJ1-2
abundance: few
v_gene: TRBV4-3
CDR3aa: CASSQQGLDYGYTF
CDR3nt: TGCGCCAGCAGCCAACAGGGGTTGGACTATGGCTACACCTTC